This T cell receptor beta chain was captured by sequencing in a study of graft-versus-host responses after intestinal transplantation. Repertoires were generated with immunoSEQ multiplex PCR, while TCRdb's copy carries only in-frame clones and drops some. Among more than 100,000 clones listed, about 95% were seen once. In regard to this clone: Its target is unknown.

Broader study findings: GvH clones were found in recipient marrow; some appeared first in ileum or blood.

Trimming shortened V by 4 bases and J by 4 bases, and 13 bases separated the two germline ends. The V gene's germline CDR1 is LNHNV and CDR2 YYDKDF (reference sequence). The length of the CDR3 is 14 residues. The chain uses TRBV15 and TRBJ1-2; D is unclear. Here the sequenced sample was unstimulated CD8+ T cells sorted from spleen or lymph node cells, taken before intestinal transplant. The origin of this receptor is a human donor who received an intestinal transplant. The CDR3 DNA reads as TGTGCCACCAGCACCTCGGCTTTCGGCTATGGCTACACCTTC. It yields the protein CATSTSAFGYGYTF.